These 10 T cell receptor beta chains came from one sample sequenced in a study of Tregs in tolerant kidney transplant recipients. Recipients received nonmyeloablative bone marrow transplants from related graft donors, with transient mixed chimerism. The data were produced by immunoSEQ multiplex PCR, yet TCRdb's version contains in-frame clones alone and is incomplete. The sample has fewer than 95,000 clones, more than 85% seen once. The sequenced sample was CD4+ T cells from blood (PBMCs), obtained 12 months after the transplant. The receptors shown here come from a human patient who received a combined kidney and bone marrow transplant. Among the T cells, some may be from the graft donor.

The J gene is TRBJ2-2, the V gene TRBV5-1; weak D call: TRBD2 (6 bases). V was clipped by 1 base and J by 5 bases, with 12 bases between them. The CDR3 is made up of 15 amino acids. Germline CDR1 is SGHRS and CDR2 is YFSETQ. CDR3: CASSLYGGITGELFF. The CDR3 bases are TGCGCCAGCAGCTTGTACGGAGGGATAACCGGGGAGCTGTTTTTT.

The DNA for the CDR3 is TGTGCCAGCAAAGAGGGACAGAACTACGAGCAGTACTTC. As protein: CASKEGQNYEQYF. The rearrangement joins TRBV6-6 to TRBJ2-7; 7 bases map to TRBD1. CDR3 length: 13 residues. Germline lookup yields CDR1 MNHNY and CDR2 SVGAGI (reference sequence). The V segment lost 7 bases and the J segment 3 bases; nucleotides outside the gene matches: 6.

The rearrangement uses TRBV7-9 and TRBJ1-1; no reliable D call. V shed 5 bases and J shed 5 bases, with 15 bases lying between them. Per the germline V gene, CDR1 is SEHNR and CDR2 is FQNEAQ (reference sequence). The CDR3 spans 14 residues. The CDR3 loop reads CASSPVGEGTEAFF. CDR3 sequence (DNA): TGTGCCAGCAGCCCCGTGGGCGAGGGAACTGAAGCTTTCTTT.

The chain combines TRBV11-3 with TRBJ2-6; D is perhaps TRBD1 (7 bases). Germline V gene data show CDR1 as SGHNT and CDR2 as YENEEA. Between the trimmed V and J ends, which lost 1 base and 0 bases, there was a span of 13 bases. The CDR3 is 18 amino acids. The CDR3 region has the DNA TGTGCCAGCAGCTTAGGCGGGACAGAGAGCTCTGGGGCCAACGTCCTGACTTTC. Translation: CASSLGGTESSGANVLTF.

This chain joins TRBV5-1 and TRBJ2-3; D possibly corresponds to TRBD1 (5 bases). This CDR3 region has 14 residues. Per the germline V gene, CDR1 is SGHRS and CDR2 is YFSETQ. Between the trimmed V and J ends, which lost 0 bases and 4 bases, there was a span of 9 bases. The CDR3 DNA reads as TGCGCCAGCAGCTTGGGGGGCCAGCCAGATACGCAGTATTTT. Residues: CASSLGGQPDTQYF.

J is TRBJ2-5 and V is TRBV10-3; 8 bases are shared with TRBD1. Germline CDR1 reads ENHRY; CDR2 reads SYGVKD. The CDR3 loop spans 13 amino acids. Losses at the gene ends were 5 bases for V and 2 bases for J; bases not matched to a gene: 1. CDR3 sequence (DNA): TGTGCCATCAGTTGGACAGGGCAAGAGACCCAGTACTTC. Protein product: CAISWTGQETQYF.

The DNA of the CDR3 is TGCAGCGCCCGAGCGGGAGTGGACACCGGGGAGCTGTTTTTT. Translating gives CSARAGVDTGELFF. This chain joins TRBV29-1 and TRBJ2-2, with TRBD2 matching 8 bases. Unmatched junction bases numbered 7, after V lost 7 bases and J lost 3 bases. CDR3 length: 14 residues. The germline CDR1 and CDR2 sequences are SQVTM and ANQGSEA.

This clone was counted between two and nine times. Other DNA sequences within the sample encode an identical CDR3. V is TRBV7-6 and J is TRBJ2-2, with D possibly TRBD2 on 6 matching bases. Germline CDR1 reads SGHVS; CDR2 reads FNYEAQ. The CDR3 totals 15 residues. V was pared by 5 bases and J by 0 bases, with 10 bases between. CDR3 protein: CASSLGTANTGELFF. The CDR3 nucleotides read TGTGCCAGCAGCCTCGGGACTGCGAACACCGGGGAGCTGTTTTTT.

This clone was picked up one time. This rearrangement joins TRBV10-3 to TRBJ2-3; D not certain. CDR1 and CDR2 from the germline V gene are ENHRY and SYGVKD. Deletions cut 4 bases from V and 6 bases from J, with 5 bases between. CDR3 length equals 11 residues. CDR3 nucleotides: TGTGCCATCAGTGGGAGTGATACGCAGTATTTT. Its protein product is CAISGSDTQYF.

The V and J genes are TRBV4-2 and TRBJ2-3, with TRBD2 identical over 12 bases. The germline gives CDR1 LGHNA, CDR2 YNFKEQ. The CDR3 extends over 18 amino acids. V dropped 1 base and J dropped 0; count of bases not matched to a gene: 5. CDR3: CASSQGLAGASSTDTQYF. CDR3 sequence (DNA): TGTGCCAGCAGCCAAGGACTAGCGGGGGCCTCTAGCACAGATACGCAGTATTTT.